This TCR beta chain appears in the sequencing data of a study of blood T cell repertoires in COVID-19. Study background: Some COVID-19 samples were acute and others convalescent; all came from the United States, Italy and Spain. PBMCs, B-cell-depleted T cells, or T cells were the source of the cDNA or gDNA that made up the material.

Repertoires were generated with immunoSEQ multiplex PCR, while TCRdb's copy carries only in-frame clones and drops some. This sample has about 78,000 clones, with around 80% found just once. This clone was observed a single time. This sequence originates from a man aged 60 to 75 with active or convalescent COVID-19. Sequencing was carried out using peripheral blood.

The CDR3 coding sequence is TGTGCCAGCAGCCAAGATCGGCATCCCGGGACTGAAGCTTTCTTT. It encodes CASSQDRHPGTEAFF. The rearrangement links TRBV4-2 to TRBJ1-1; D remains ambiguous. V gave up 0 bases and J gave up 5 bases, with 13 bases separating them. This CDR3 comprises 15 residues. The germline V gene encodes CDR1 LGHNA and CDR2 YNFKEQ.